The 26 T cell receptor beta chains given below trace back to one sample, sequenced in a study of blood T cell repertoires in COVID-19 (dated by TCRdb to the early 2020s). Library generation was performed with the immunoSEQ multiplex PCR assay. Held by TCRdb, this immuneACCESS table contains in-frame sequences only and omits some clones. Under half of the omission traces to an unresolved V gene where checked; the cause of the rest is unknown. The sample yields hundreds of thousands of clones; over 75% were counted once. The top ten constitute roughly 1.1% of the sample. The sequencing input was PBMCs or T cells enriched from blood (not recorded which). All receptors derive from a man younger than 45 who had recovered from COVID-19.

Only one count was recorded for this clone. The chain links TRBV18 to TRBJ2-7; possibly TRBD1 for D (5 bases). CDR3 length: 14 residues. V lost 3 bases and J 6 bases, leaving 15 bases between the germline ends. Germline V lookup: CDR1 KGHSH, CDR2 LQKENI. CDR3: CASSPGFLRGEQYF. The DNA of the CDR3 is TGTGCCAGCTCACCGGGTTTTCTTAGGGGCGAGCAGTACTTC.

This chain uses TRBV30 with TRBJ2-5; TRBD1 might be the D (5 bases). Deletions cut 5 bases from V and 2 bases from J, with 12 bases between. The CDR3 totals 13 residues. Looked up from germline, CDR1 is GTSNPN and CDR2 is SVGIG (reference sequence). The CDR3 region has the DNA TGTGCCTGGGGCCGCCAGGGACAAGAGACCCAGTACTTC. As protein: CAWGRQGQETQYF.

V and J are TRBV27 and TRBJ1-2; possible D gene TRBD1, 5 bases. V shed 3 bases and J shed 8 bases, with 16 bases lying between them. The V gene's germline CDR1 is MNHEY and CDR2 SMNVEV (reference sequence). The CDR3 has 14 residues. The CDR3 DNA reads TGTGCCAGCAGTTTCTTACAGGCGGGGAGAGGCTACACCTTC. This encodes CASSFLQAGRGYTF.

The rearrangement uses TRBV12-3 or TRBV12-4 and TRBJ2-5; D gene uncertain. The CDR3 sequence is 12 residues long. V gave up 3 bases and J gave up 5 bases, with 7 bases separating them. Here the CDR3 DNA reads TGTGCCAGCAGTTTGAGTCGGGAGACCCAGTACTTC. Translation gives CASSLSRETQYF.

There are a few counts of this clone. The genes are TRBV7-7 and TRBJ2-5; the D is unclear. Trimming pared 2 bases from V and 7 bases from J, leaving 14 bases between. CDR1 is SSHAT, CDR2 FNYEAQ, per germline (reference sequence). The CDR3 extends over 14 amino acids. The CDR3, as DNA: TGTGCCAGCAGCTTACGCGGCCAGACTGGGACCCAGTACTTC. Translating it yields CASSLRGQTGTQYF.

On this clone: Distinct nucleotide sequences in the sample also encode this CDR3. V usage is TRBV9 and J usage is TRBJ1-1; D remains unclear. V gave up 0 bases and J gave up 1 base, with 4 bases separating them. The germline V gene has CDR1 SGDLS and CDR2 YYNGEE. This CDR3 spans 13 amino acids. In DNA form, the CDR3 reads TGTGCCAGCAGCGTAGACAGGAACACTGAAGCTTTCTTT. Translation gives CASSVDRNTEAFF.

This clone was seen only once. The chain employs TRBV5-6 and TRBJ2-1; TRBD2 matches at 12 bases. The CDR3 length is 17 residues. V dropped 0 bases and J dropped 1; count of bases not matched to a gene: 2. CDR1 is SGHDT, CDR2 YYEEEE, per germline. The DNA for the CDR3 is TGTGCCAGCAGCTTGGGGACTAGCGGGATTTCCTACAATGAGCAGTTCTTC. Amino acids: CASSLGTSGISYNEQFF.

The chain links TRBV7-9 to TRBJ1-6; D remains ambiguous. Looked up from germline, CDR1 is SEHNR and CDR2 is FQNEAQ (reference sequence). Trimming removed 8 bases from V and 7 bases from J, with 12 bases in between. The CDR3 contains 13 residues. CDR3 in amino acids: CASERAPNSPLHF. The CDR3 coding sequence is TGTGCCAGCGAGAGGGCGCCGAATTCACCCCTCCACTTT.

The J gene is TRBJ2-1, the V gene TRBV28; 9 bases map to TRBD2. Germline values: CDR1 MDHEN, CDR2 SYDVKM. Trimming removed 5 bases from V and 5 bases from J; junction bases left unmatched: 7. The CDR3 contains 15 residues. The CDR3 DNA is TGTGCCAGCAGTCTGATGGGACTAGCTCACAATGAGCAGTTCTTC. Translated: CASSLMGLAHNEQFF.

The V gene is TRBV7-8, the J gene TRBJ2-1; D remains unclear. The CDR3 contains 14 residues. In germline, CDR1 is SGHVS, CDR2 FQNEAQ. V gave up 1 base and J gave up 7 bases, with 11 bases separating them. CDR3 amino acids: CASSLGLRDNEQFF. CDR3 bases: TGTGCCAGCAGCTTAGGATTGCGTGATAATGAGCAGTTCTTC.

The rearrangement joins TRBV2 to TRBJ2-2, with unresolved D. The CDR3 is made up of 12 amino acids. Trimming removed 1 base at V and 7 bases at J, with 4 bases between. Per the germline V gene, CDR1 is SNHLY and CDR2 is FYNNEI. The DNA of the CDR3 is TGTGCCAGCAGTGAAGGCGGCGGGGAGCTGTTTTTT. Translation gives CASSEGGGELFF.

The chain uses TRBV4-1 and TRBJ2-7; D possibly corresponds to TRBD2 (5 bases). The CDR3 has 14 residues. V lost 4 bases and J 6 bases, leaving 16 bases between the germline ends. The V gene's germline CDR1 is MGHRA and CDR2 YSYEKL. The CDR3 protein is CASSPYGAGGEQYF. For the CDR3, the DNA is TGCGCCAGCAGCCCCTACGGTGCTGGAGGCGAGCAGTACTTC.

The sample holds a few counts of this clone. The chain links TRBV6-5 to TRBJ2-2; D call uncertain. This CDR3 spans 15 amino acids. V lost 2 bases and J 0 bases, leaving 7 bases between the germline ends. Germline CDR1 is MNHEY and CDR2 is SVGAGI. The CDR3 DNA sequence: TGTGCCAGCAGTTACGGCACAGCGAACACCGGGGAGCTGTTTTTT. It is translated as CASSYGTANTGELFF.

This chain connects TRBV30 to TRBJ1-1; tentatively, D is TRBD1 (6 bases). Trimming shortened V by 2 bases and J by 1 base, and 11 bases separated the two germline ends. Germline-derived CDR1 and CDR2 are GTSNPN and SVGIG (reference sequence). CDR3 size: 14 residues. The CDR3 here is CAWSWDTSNTEAFF. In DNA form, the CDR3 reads TGTGCCTGGAGTTGGGACACTTCGAACACTGAAGCTTTCTTT.

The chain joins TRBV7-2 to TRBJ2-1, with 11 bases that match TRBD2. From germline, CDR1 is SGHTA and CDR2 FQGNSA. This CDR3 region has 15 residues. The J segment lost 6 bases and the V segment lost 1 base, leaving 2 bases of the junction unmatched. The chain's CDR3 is CASSLEGLAVNEQFF. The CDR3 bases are TGTGCCAGCAGCTTAGAGGGACTAGCGGTCAATGAGCAGTTCTTC.

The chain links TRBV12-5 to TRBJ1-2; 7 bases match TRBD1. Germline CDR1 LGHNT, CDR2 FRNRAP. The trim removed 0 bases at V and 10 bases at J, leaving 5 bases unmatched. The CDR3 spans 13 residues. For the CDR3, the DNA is TGTGCTAGTGGTTTGGTACAGGGGAGTGCCTACACCTTC. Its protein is CASGLVQGSAYTF.

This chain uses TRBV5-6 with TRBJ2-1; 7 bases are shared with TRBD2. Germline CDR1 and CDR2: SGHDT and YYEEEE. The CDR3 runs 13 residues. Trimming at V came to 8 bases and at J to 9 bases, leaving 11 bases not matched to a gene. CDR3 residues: CASLSRGSGEQFF. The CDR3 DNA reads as TGTGCCAGTCTCAGCCGCGGGAGTGGTGAGCAGTTCTTC.

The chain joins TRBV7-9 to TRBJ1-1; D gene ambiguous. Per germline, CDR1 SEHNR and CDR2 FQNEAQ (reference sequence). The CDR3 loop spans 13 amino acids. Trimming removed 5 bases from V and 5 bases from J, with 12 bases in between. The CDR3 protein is CASSGPVRTEAFF. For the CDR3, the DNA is TGTGCCAGCAGCGGCCCCGTCCGAACTGAAGCTTTCTTT.

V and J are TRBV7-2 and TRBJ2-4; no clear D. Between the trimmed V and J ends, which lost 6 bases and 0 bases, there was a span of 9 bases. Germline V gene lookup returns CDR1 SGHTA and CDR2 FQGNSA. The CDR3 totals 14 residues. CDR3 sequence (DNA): TGTGCCAGCAGTGTCAGGCTAGCCAAAAACATTCAGTACTTC. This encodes CASSVRLAKNIQYF.

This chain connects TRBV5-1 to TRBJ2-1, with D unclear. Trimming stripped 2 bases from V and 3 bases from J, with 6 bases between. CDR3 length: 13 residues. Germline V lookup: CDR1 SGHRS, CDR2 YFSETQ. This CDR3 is CASSFPGYNEQFF. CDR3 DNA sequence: TGCGCCAGCAGCTTCCCGGGCTACAATGAGCAGTTCTTC.

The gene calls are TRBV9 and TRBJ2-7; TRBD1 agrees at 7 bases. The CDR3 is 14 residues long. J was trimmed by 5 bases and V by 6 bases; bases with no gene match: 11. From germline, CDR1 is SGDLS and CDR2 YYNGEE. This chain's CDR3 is CASTQGDPPHEQYF. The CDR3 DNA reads TGTGCCAGCACCCAGGGGGACCCCCCTCACGAGCAGTACTTC.

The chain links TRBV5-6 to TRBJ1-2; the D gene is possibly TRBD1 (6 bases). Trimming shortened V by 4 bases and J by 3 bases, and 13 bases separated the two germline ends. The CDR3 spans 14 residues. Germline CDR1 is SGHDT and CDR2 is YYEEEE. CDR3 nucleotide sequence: TGTGCCAGCAGCATTCAGGGGCGTGACTATGGCTACACCTTC. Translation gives CASSIQGRDYGYTF. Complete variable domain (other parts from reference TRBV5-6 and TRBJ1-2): DAGVTQSPTHLIKTRGQQVTLRCSPKSGHDTVSWYQQALGQGPQFIFQYYEEEERQRGNFPDRFSGHQFPNYSSELNVNALLLGDSALYLCASSIQGRDYGYTFGSGTRLTVV.

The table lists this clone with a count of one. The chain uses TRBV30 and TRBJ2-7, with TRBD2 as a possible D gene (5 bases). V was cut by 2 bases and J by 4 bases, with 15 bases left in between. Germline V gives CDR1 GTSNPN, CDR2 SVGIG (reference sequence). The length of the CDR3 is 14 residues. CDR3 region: CAWSRGLVRYEQYF. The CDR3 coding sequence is TGTGCCTGGAGTCGGGGTCTAGTGAGGTACGAGCAGTACTTC.

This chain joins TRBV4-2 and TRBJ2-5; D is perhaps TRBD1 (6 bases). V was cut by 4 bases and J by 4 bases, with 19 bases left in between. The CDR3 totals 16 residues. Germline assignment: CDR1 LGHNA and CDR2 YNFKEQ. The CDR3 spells CASSPKLATGLETQYF. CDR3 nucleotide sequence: TGTGCCAGCAGCCCAAAATTAGCCACAGGGTTAGAGACCCAGTACTTC.

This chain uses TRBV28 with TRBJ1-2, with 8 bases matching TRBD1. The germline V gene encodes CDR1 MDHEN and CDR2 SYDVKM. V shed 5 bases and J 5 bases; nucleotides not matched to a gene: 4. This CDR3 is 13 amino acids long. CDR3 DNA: TGTGCCAGCAGTAAGGACAGGGTGTATGGCTACACCTTC. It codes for CASSKDRVYGYTF.

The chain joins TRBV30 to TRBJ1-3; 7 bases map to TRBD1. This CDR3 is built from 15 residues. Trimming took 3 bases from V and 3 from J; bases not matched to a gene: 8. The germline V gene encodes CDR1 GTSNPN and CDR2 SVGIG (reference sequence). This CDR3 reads CAWRDKGAYGNTIYF. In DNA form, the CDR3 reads TGTGCCTGGAGGGATAAGGGGGCATATGGAAACACCATATATTTT.